A selection of T cell receptor beta chains follows, all from one sample in a study of cytomegalovirus exposure and HLA in healthy donors. TCRdb's table, derived via immunoSEQ multiplex PCR, lists solely in-frame clones and lacks some. The table lists about 160,000 clones, more than 75% of them singletons. The sequenced sample consisted of PBMCs. These receptors all stem from a man between 18 and 35 years old in good health and CMV-seronegative. The conserved cysteine and the conserved F or W are not part of the CDR3 here. Clone size is given for some rows only: seen once, a few or many times, or a class if the clone is expanded.

v_gene	abundance	j_gene	CDR3aa
TRBV19	.	TRBJ2-7	ASSIRQGSSYEQY
TRBV6-5	.	TRBJ1-2	ASSATGYGYT
TRBV18	.	TRBJ2-7	ASSPPSMTGEGYEQY
TRBV11-3	.	TRBJ1-1	ASSSGGRNTEAF
TRBV19	.	TRBJ1-5	ASSILTATERPQH
TRBV6-5	once	TRBJ2-2	ASSYGAGAGELF
TRBV28	.	TRBJ2-2	ASSSERTGDGELF
TRBV4-1	.	TRBJ2-6	ASSQDWQGVDSGANVLT
TRBV6-6	.	TRBJ2-4	ASSYGRLLAKNIQY
TRBV11-2	.	TRBJ2-7	ASSHREGSYEQY
TRBV27	.	TRBJ1-2	ASSPRDSPVGYGYT
TRBV30	.	TRBJ1-1	AWSSTGKAF
TRBV11-2	.	TRBJ2-7	ASSLVGLAGLNPSYEQY
TRBV5-1	.	TRBJ2-6	ASSSFSGANVLT
TRBV2	.	TRBJ2-2	ASMRQGRNGELF
TRBV5-4	.	TRBJ1-4	ASSLFSGTNEKLF
TRBV2	.	TRBJ2-1	ASAQAPSSYNEQF
TRBV2	.	TRBJ2-1	ASSEPGRNEQF
TRBV28	.	TRBJ1-6	ASSLALTGGSPLH
TRBV11-2	once	TRBJ1-4	ASSLLGGGTGSDELF
TRBV6-6	once	TRBJ2-1	ASSRPGTGNNEQF
TRBV5-1	.	TRBJ2-7	ASSLDPQETYEQY
TRBV19	.	TRBJ2-5	ASSTGLAGAGETQY
TRBV27	.	TRBJ2-7	ASSLVGTYYEQY
TRBV5-1	.	TRBJ1-1	ASSLLPGQLNTEAF
TRBV6-5	.	TRBJ1-3	ASSYSSRASGNTIY
TRBV19	.	TRBJ2-2	ASSIVGIRIGELF
TRBV18	once	TRBJ1-2	ASSETGALNGYT
TRBV6-4	.	TRBJ2-7	ASRLDSLTYEQY
TRBV7-8	few	TRBJ2-4	ASSPAMRLAKNIQY
TRBV2	.	TRBJ2-3	ASSELGTQY
TRBV2	.	TRBJ2-5	ASSAGTGLYQETQY